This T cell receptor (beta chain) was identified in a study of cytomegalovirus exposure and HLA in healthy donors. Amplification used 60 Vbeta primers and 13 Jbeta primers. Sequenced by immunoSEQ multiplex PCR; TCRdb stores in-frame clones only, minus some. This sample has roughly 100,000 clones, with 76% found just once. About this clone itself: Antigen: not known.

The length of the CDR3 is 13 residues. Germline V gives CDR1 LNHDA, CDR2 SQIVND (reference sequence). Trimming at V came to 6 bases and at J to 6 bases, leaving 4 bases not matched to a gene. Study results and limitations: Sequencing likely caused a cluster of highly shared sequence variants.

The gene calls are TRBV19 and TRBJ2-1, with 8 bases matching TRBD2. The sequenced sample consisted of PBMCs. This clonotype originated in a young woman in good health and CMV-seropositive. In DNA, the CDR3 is TGTGCCAGTAGCCGAGCGGGAGCCAATGAGCAGTTCTTC. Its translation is CASSRAGANEQFF.